The T cell receptor (beta chain) described here comes from a study of blood T cell repertoires in COVID-19. With 5 bases removed from V and 3 bases from J, the gap between germline ends came to 13 bases. This CDR3 comprises 14 residues. In germline, CDR1 is KGHSH, CDR2 LQKENI. TCRdb's copy holds only in-frame clones and misses some; the assay was immunoSEQ multiplex PCR. The sample includes about 59,000 clones, less than 75% seen only once; the top ten take 18%. The sequenced material came from peripheral blood. This chain uses TRBV18 with TRBJ1-1, with D possibly being TRBD1 (6 bases). The TCR was taken from a woman between 45 and 65 years old with active or convalescent COVID-19. This CDR3 reads CASSSQGGDTEAFF. The CDR3 DNA is TGTGCCAGCTCATCACAGGGCGGGGACACTGAAGCTTTCTTT. The variable domain in full, completed from reference TRBV18 and TRBJ1-1, reads NAGVMQNPRHLVRRRGQEARLRCSPMKGHSHVYWYRQLPEEGLKFMVYLQKENIIDESGMPKERFSAEFPKEGPSILRIQQVVRGDSAAYFCASSSQGGDTEAFFGQGTRLTVV.